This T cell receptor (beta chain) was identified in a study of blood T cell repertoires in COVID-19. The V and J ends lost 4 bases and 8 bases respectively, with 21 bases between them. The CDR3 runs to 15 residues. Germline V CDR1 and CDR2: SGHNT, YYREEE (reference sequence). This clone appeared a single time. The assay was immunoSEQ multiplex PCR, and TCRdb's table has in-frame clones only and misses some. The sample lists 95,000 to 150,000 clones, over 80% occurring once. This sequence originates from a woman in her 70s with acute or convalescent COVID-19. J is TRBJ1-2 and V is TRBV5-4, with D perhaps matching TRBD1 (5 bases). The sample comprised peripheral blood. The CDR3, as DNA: TGTGCCAGCAGCCCTCCTGACAGCCATAAGGGCGGCTACACCTTC. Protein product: CASSPPDSHKGGYTF.